This T cell receptor (beta chain) is from a study of T-cell reconstitution after alpha-beta-depleted transplantation in children (dated by TCRdb to 2016 to 2018). Background on the whole study: The study quantitatively tracked T-cell immune reconstitution after TCRalphabeta/CD19-depleted allogeneic hematopoietic cell transplantation in children using TCR repertoire profiling.

The treatment or condition label here, explained by the study, means: allogeneic hematopoietic cell transplantation with graft depleted of TCRalphabeta T cells and CD19 B cells. The children who served as transplant recipients had been given grafts of TCRalphabeta/CD19-depleted allogeneic hematopoietic cells. This clonotype was counted between two and nine times. What this receptor recognizes is not known. Per-nucleotide qualities are absent, and no much larger clonotype sits a single base away. Libraries were made using PCR. Sequencing used an Illumina HiSeq 2500. TCR libraries were prepared with molecular barcoding, using unique molecular identifiers to normalize TCRbeta repertoire quantification. TCRdb redid the processing of the public reads, applying fastp at Q25 and MiXCR, and retained in-frame beta chains. Every CDR3 protein is listed once, alongside the most common genes and DNA of its rows. Across this sample there are around 960,000 distinct CDR3 sequences, with 25% to 30% seen only once. The ten largest clones capture roughly 27% of the sample.

On the study overall, not on this receptor specifically: About two months after transplant, the apparently early recovery of alphabetaT-cell counts reportedly depended on just several hundred clones that had expanded rapidly and came from non-depleted graft cells. Over subsequent months, a decline in hyperexpanded clone frequencies was noted, and after one year, T-cell counts and TCRbeta diversity were mostly ascribed to newly produced T cells. In some patients, high TCRbeta diversity at day 60 was attributed to recipient T cells and intrathymic progenitors that had survived conditioning.

Per the germline V gene (reference sequence), PRHDT is the CDR1 and FYEKMQ is the CDR2. A distance of 20 bases separates the germline ends of V and J, which lose 7 bases and 2 bases respectively. Counted from cysteine to phenylalanine, this CDR3 has 16 amino acids. Only CDR3 DNA remains: 48 bases, in frame from the first base. The sample was PBMCs, mostly from graft donor cells, taken 360 days after TCRalphabeta/CD19-depleted stem cell transplant. The chain links TRBV13 with TRBJ1-1, and perhaps TRBD1 as D gene, on 5 matching bases. The clonotype comes from a boy younger than two who had a stem cell transplant for SCID, so the T cells may come from the graft donor. The DNA sequence is given as TGTGCCAGCACCCCAGGCTCGTTCAGGGTAAACACTGAAGCTTTCTTT. Its protein reads: CASTPGSFRVNTEAFF.